The 30 T cell receptor beta chains below come from one sample, sequenced in a study of T cells in Graves' hyperthyroidism and ophthalmopathy (dated by TCRdb to the late 2010s). Libraries were made using multiplex PCR. The sequencing machine was an Illumina HiSeq 2000. The TCR beta CDR3 regions were amplified from the RNA transcripts. The first round of RT-PCR for the TCR CDR3 was performed with the HTBI primer set and the Qiagen OneStep RT-PCR kit. TCRdb reprocessed the public reads (quality trimming at Q25 with fastp, clone calling with MiXCR) and kept in-frame beta chains. Rows merge per CDR3 protein into single entries with the most common DNA and genes. This sample gives some 770,000 distinct CDR3 sequences in total; 16% of them show up just once. The ten biggest clones cover around 7.7% of the sample. Sequencing was done on a sample of blood. The receptors derive from a man in his late teens or twenties with Graves' hyperthyroidism.

This clonotype was counted many times. The chain uses TRBV18 and TRBJ1-6; D remains unclear. The CDR3 runs 14 residues. Trimming removed 1 base at V and 6 bases at J, with 7 bases between. Germline-derived CDR1 and CDR2 are KGHSH and LQKENI. The chain's CDR3 is CASSPQAVNSPLHF. CDR3 coding DNA: TGTGCCAGCTCACCACAAGCCGTTAATTCACCCCTCCACTTT.

This clonotype was detected many times. The DNA for the CDR3 is TGTGCCAGCAGTGCGAAGGATGAGCAGTTCTTC. It yields the protein CASSAKDEQFF. The V and J genes are TRBV2 and TRBJ2-1; D remains unclear. This CDR3 region has 11 residues. Germline V gives CDR1 SNHLY, CDR2 FYNNEI. V lost 4 bases and J 8 bases, leaving 6 bases between the germline ends. The full variable domain, completed using reference TRBV2 and TRBJ2-1, is EPEVTQTPSHQVTQMGQEVILRCVPISNHLYFYWYRQILGQKVEFLVSFYNNEISEKSEIFDDQFSVERPDGSNFTLKIRSTKLEDSAMYFCASSAKDEQFFGPGTRLTVL.

The sample holds many counts of this clonotype. The gene calls are TRBV28 and TRBJ2-7; 8 positions agree with TRBD2. V gave up 5 bases and J gave up 3 bases; unmatched junction bases: 9. The germline gives CDR1 MDHEN, CDR2 SYDVKM. The CDR3 has 15 amino acids. This CDR3 is CASSPPGSGNYEQYF. For the CDR3, the DNA is TGTGCCAGCAGTCCCCCGGGTAGCGGGAACTACGAGCAGTACTTC.

This clonotype was picked up many times. The junction departs from germline at one end; a sequencing error may be responsible. V and J are TRBV5-1 and TRBJ2-3; D uncertain. The germline gives CDR1 SGHRS, CDR2 YFSETQ. The CDR3 is 14 amino acids. The CDR3 nucleotides read TGTGCCAGCAGTTTAGAAGGTAGCACAGATACGCAGTATTTT. This gives the protein CASSLEGSTDTQYF.

A few counts support this clonotype. This chain connects TRBV7-6 to TRBJ1-4, with D perhaps TRBD1 (6 bases). The CDR3 contains 14 residues. Germline CDR1 SGHVS, CDR2 FNYEAQ. V lost 1 base to trimming and J lost 8 bases, with 11 bases between them. CDR3 in DNA: TGTGCCAGCAGCTTAGGCGGGGGCGGCGAAAAACTGTTTTTT. The encoded protein is CASSLGGGGEKLFF.

The chain joins TRBV18 to TRBJ2-1; 9 bases line up with TRBD2. Germline V gene data show CDR1 as KGHSH and CDR2 as LQKENI. V lost 3 bases and J lost 3; bases outside the gene matches: 9. CDR3 size: 17 residues. CDR3: CASSPGTGTSFYNEQFF. The CDR3 bases are TGTGCCAGCTCACCCGGTACCGGGACTAGCTTCTACAATGAGCAGTTCTTC.

This clonotype was detected many times. The J gene is TRBJ2-7, the V gene TRBV27, with D unclear. This CDR3 is built from 13 residues. V lost 5 bases to trimming and J lost 4 bases, with 12 bases between them. The germline gives CDR1 MNHEY, CDR2 SMNVEV (reference sequence). The chain's CDR3 is CASSPTPWYEQYF. DNA for the CDR3: TGTGCCAGCAGTCCCACCCCATGGTACGAGCAGTACTTC.

As to this clonotype: A much larger clone lies one base from this, so it may be a read error. This sequence joins TRBV2 and TRBJ1-2, with TRBD1 as a possible D gene (5 bases). The germline CDR1 and CDR2 sequences are SNHLY and FYNNEI. The CDR3 has 13 amino acids. V was pared by 6 bases and J by 4 bases, with 12 bases between. The CDR3 loop reads CASRRQCFYGYTF. As DNA, the CDR3 is TGTGCCAGCAGAAGACAGTGTTTCTATGGCTACACCTTC.

The CDR3 bases are TGTGCTAGTGGTTCGACCTCAGATCAGCCCCAGCATTTT. It is translated as CASGSTSDQPQHF. V gene TRBV12-5 combines with J gene TRBJ1-5; D unresolved. Germline V lookup: CDR1 LGHNT, CDR2 FRNRAP. Trimming removed 4 bases from V and 5 bases from J, with 9 bases in between. The CDR3 loop spans 13 amino acids.

This clonotype occurred many times. The gene calls are TRBV5-5 and TRBJ1-6, with a weak D call TRBD1 (5 bases). CDR1 and CDR2 from the germline V gene are SGHKS and YYEKEE (reference sequence). With 5 bases removed from V and 6 bases from J, the gap between germline ends came to 15 bases. The CDR3 is 15 amino acids. CDR3 coding DNA: TGTGCCAGCAGACTCCTTGCTGGGGGTAATTCACCCCTCCACTTT. It encodes CASRLLAGGNSPLHF.

The chain links TRBV24-1 to TRBJ1-5; TRBD1 aligns across 9 bases. Germline CDR1 KGHDR, CDR2 SFDVKD. The CDR3 has 15 residues. The V and J ends lost 2 bases and 11 bases, in that order; junction bases with no gene match: 9. CDR3 sequence (DNA): TGTGCCACCAGTGATTCCGGGACAGGGTCTCGGGCCCAGCATTTT. Amino acids: CATSDSGTGSRAQHF.

The sample holds many counts of this clonotype. The rearrangement joins TRBV7-3 to TRBJ2-1; the match to TRBD2 covers 11 bases. V was clipped by 1 base and J by 4 bases; unmatched bases: 15. The CDR3 contains 20 residues. Germline V gives CDR1 SGHTA, CDR2 FQGTGA. The DNA of the CDR3 is TGTGCCAGCAGCTTAAACCTCGAGACTAGCGGGGTCAGGGAATACAATGAGCAGTTCTTC. This gives the protein CASSLNLETSGVREYNEQFF.

For this clonotype: This could be a read error, since a much larger clone is one nucleotide away. The genes are TRBV7-9 and TRBJ2-7; D is possibly TRBD1 or TRBD2 (5 bases each). In germline, CDR1 is SEHNR, CDR2 FQNEAQ (reference sequence). This CDR3 spans 12 amino acids. The V gene lost 7 bases and the J gene lost 7 bases, with 14 bases spanning the gap. This CDR3 is CASTEGRDEQYF. In DNA form, the CDR3 reads TGTGCCAGCACCGAGGGACGGGATGAGCAGTACTTC.

As for this clonotype: A much larger clone sits a single nucleotide away, making a read error possible. V and J are TRBV6-9 and TRBJ2-1; unclear D gene. The germline CDR1 and CDR2 sequences are MNHGY and SVAAGI. The V end was cut by 4 bases, the J end by 2 bases, with 12 bases between. The CDR3 runs to 15 residues. The CDR3 DNA sequence: TGTGCCAGCAGTTGCTCCCCGGCGGCCTACAATGAGCAGTTCTTC. Translating gives CASSCSPAAYNEQFF.

This chain joins TRBV7-9 and TRBJ1-1; TRBD1 matches 9 bases. Germline V gene sequence: CDR1 SEHNR, CDR2 FQNEAQ (reference sequence). Trimming removed 5 bases from V and 3 bases from J; junction bases left unmatched: 4. The CDR3 totals 14 residues. This CDR3 reads CASSERQGDTEAFF. CDR3 coding DNA: TGTGCCAGCAGCGAGAGACAGGGGGACACTGAAGCTTTCTTT. The entire variable domain, with the rest obtained from reference TRBV7-9 and TRBJ1-1, is as follows: DTGVSQNPRHKITKRGQNVTFRCDPISEHNRLYWYRQTLGQGPEFLTYFQNEAQLEKSRLLSDRFSAERPKGSFSTLEIQRTEQGDSAMYLCASSERQGDTEAFFGQGTRLTVV.

The J gene is TRBJ2-2, the V gene TRBV20-1; D is possibly TRBD2 (6 bases). Per the germline V gene, CDR1 is DFQATT and CDR2 is SNEGSKA (reference sequence). Trimming cost V 3 bases and J 4 bases, with 18 bases left between them. This CDR3 comprises 16 residues. CDR3 sequence (DNA): TGCAGTGCTAGGAGCTTGGAGGGCCGGGTCACCGGGGAGCTGTTTTTT. Its translation is CSARSLEGRVTGELFF.

A few counts support this clonotype. This clone may be a read error of a much larger clone one base away. CDR3 region: CDSSPGGEETQYF. CDR3 sequence (DNA): TGTGACAGCTCACCGGGGGGAGAAGAGACCCAGTACTTC. This chain joins TRBV18 and TRBJ2-5; 7 bases align to TRBD2. This CDR3 region has 13 residues. CDR1 is KGHSH and CDR2 is LQKENI in the germline V gene.

Comments on this clonotype: Just one base apart from a much larger clone, this may be a read error. V usage is TRBV12-3 or TRBV12-4 and J usage is TRBJ2-7, with TRBD1 identical over 11 bases. This CDR3 region has 17 residues. The CDR3 DNA reads as TGTGCCGGCAGTCCCCGTCTGGGACAGGGGGGCTCCTACGAGCAGTACTTC. Residues: CAGSPRLGQGGSYEQYF.

In its sample, this clonotype was seen many times. The rearrangement joins TRBV7-9 to TRBJ2-7; 7 nucleotides agree with TRBD2. Looked up from germline, CDR1 is SEHNR and CDR2 is FQNEAQ (reference sequence). V trimming: 5 bases; J trimming: 5 bases; junction bases outside the gene matches: 6. This CDR3 has 13 amino acids. CDR3 nucleotides: TGTGCCAGCAGCCTCGGGACTAATAACGAGCAGTACTTC. Amino acid sequence: CASSLGTNNEQYF.

In this sample, this clonotype turned up many times. CDR3 sequence reads: CAISSTSGSPTGNEQFF. The CDR3, as DNA: TGTGCCATCAGCTCGACTAGCGGGAGTCCTACGGGTAATGAGCAGTTCTTC. The rearrangement uses TRBV10-3 and TRBJ2-1; 12 bases fit TRBD2. Germline CDR1 and CDR2: ENHRY and SYGVKD. The CDR3 loop spans 17 amino acids. Unmatched junction bases numbered 13, after V lost 6 bases and J lost 7 bases.

J is TRBJ1-5 and V is TRBV6-1; 8 bases align to TRBD1. Germline assignment: CDR1 MNHNS and CDR2 SASEGT. This CDR3 spans 15 amino acids. Losses at the gene ends were 1 base for V and 4 bases for J; bases not matched to a gene: 3. The chain's CDR3 is CASSEGTGRNQPQHF. CDR3 sequence (DNA): TGTGCCAGCAGTGAAGGGACAGGGCGGAATCAGCCCCAGCATTTT.

This chain uses TRBV6-5 with TRBJ2-5; D is perhaps TRBD2 (5 bases). Germline CDR1 is MNHEY and CDR2 is SVGAGI. The CDR3 is made up of 16 amino acids. The V gene lost 2 bases and the J gene lost 3 bases, with 16 bases spanning the gap. The chain's CDR3 is CASSYLRGPPKETQYF. In nucleotides, the CDR3 is TGTGCCAGCAGTTACCTCCGAGGGCCCCCCAAAGAGACCCAGTACTTC.

The chain links TRBV29-1 to TRBJ2-1; TRBD1 matches at 10 bases. Germline values: CDR1 SQVTM, CDR2 ANQGSEA. Trimming at V came to 7 bases and at J to 7 bases, leaving 10 bases not matched to a gene. This CDR3 is built from 14 residues. The CDR3 coding sequence is TGCAGCGGCACCGGGACAGGGGTTGCTAATGAGCAGTTCTTC. It yields the protein CSGTGTGVANEQFF.

This clonotype was seen at least ten times. The chain uses TRBV2 and TRBJ1-1; 10 bases are a match to TRBD1. The CDR3 sequence is 15 residues long. The J segment lost 4 bases and the V segment lost 6 bases, leaving 8 bases of the junction unmatched. The germline V gene encodes CDR1 SNHLY and CDR2 FYNNEI. CDR3 loop: CASSVTTGGGTEAFF. CDR3 DNA sequence: TGTGCCAGCAGCGTAACGACAGGGGGCGGCACTGAAGCTTTCTTT.

This clonotype was picked up a small number of times. This chain joins TRBV18 and TRBJ2-2; 7 bases are shared with TRBD1. The CDR3 totals 15 residues. Germline V gene sequence: CDR1 KGHSH, CDR2 LQKENI. With 3 bases clipped from V and 3 bases from J, the junction kept 4 bases outside the gene matches. CDR3 residues: CASSPDRAHTGELFF. The CDR3 nucleotides read TGTGCCAGCTCACCCGACAGGGCCCACACCGGGGAGCTGTTTTTT.

The chain joins TRBV7-6 to TRBJ2-1, with 11 bases identical to TRBD2. This CDR3 contains 19 residues. J gave up 0 bases and V 4 bases, and 11 bases lay outside the gene matches. Germline CDR1 reads SGHVS; CDR2 reads FNYEAQ. This CDR3 reads CASSSAPSGRTYSYNEQFF. For the CDR3, the DNA is TGTGCCAGCAGCTCCGCCCCTAGCGGGAGGACCTACTCCTACAATGAGCAGTTCTTC.

This clonotype was seen only a few times. V is TRBV28 and J is TRBJ1-1; D is unclear. V dropped 2 bases and J dropped 2 bases, with 12 bases sitting between them. CDR3 size: 15 residues. Per germline, CDR1 MDHEN and CDR2 SYDVKM. CDR3 in amino acids: CASSLVRRVNTEAFF. CDR3 nucleotides: TGTGCCAGCAGTTTAGTCAGGCGGGTAAACACTGAAGCTTTCTTT.

The rearrangement uses TRBV27 and TRBJ1-1; 8 bases are shared with TRBD1. The CDR3 consists of 12 residues. Germline V gene lookup returns CDR1 MNHEY and CDR2 SMNVEV (reference sequence). V lost 11 bases to trimming and J lost 4 bases; unmatched junction nucleotides: 6. CDR3 nucleotides: TGTGCCGTCCGACAGGGGTTCACTGAAGCTTTCTTT. It encodes CAVRQGFTEAFF.

The chain couples TRBV20-1 to TRBJ1-4; no firm D call. This CDR3 contains 12 residues. Germline V gene lookup returns CDR1 DFQATT and CDR2 SNEGSKA (reference sequence). Trimming shortened V by 6 bases and J by 10 bases, and 15 bases separated the two germline ends. This CDR3 is CSAPKGGAKLFF. The CDR3 coding sequence is TGCAGTGCCCCGAAGGGTGGCGCAAAACTGTTTTTT.

Concerning this clonotype itself: A much larger clone lies a single base off, so this may be a read error. The chain carries TRBV24-1 and TRBJ2-1; no reliable D call. V was clipped by 6 bases and J by 10 bases, with 9 bases between them. This CDR3 has 11 amino acids. Germline V gene data show CDR1 as KGHDR and CDR2 as SFDVKD. The CDR3 nucleotides are TGTGCCACCAGTAGGGAAGGCGAGCAGTTCTTC. Its translation: CATSREGEQFF.